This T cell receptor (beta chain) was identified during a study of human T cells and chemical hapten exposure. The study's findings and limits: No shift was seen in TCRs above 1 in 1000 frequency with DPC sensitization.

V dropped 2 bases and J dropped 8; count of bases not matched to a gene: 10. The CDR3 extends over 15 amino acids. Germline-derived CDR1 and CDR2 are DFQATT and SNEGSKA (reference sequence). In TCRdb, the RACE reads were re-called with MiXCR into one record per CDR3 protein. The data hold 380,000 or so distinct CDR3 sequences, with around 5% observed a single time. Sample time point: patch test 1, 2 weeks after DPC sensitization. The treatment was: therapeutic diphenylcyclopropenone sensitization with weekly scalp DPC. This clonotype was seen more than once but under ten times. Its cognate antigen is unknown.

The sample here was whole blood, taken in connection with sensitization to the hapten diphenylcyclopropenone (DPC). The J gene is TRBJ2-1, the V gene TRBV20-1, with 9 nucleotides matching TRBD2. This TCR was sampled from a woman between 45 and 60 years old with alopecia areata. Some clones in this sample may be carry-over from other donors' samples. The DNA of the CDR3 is TGCAGTGCTAGACTATTAGCGGGGGCGGGGCATGAGCAGTTCTTC. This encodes CSARLLAGAGHEQFF.